This entry describes one T cell receptor (beta chain). This specimen comes from a study of blood T cell repertoires in COVID-19. From germline, CDR1 is MNHEY and CDR2 SVGAGI. There are 15 residues in the CDR3. Between the trimmed V and J ends, which lost 6 bases and 1 base, there was a span of 12 bases. Study processing details: Counts of nucleated cells, estimated from reference gene primer amplification, were obtained. Only in-frame clones appear in the TCRdb table, and some are missing; sequencing was by immunoSEQ multiplex PCR. V, J and clone size were drawn from that table, and D and trimming were deduced from the DNA. Counted here are 55,000 to 85,000 clones, approximately 77% occurring once; the ten biggest clones make up about 0.83%.

The V and J genes are TRBV6-5 and TRBJ2-2; D possibly corresponds to TRBD1 (5 bases). The origin of this receptor is a woman in her 70s with acute or convalescent COVID-19. The sequenced sample consisted of peripheral blood. Written as DNA, the CDR3 is TGTGCCAGCAGCGCGACAGAGGTGAACACCGGGGAGCTGTTTTTT. Protein sequence: CASSATEVNTGELFF.